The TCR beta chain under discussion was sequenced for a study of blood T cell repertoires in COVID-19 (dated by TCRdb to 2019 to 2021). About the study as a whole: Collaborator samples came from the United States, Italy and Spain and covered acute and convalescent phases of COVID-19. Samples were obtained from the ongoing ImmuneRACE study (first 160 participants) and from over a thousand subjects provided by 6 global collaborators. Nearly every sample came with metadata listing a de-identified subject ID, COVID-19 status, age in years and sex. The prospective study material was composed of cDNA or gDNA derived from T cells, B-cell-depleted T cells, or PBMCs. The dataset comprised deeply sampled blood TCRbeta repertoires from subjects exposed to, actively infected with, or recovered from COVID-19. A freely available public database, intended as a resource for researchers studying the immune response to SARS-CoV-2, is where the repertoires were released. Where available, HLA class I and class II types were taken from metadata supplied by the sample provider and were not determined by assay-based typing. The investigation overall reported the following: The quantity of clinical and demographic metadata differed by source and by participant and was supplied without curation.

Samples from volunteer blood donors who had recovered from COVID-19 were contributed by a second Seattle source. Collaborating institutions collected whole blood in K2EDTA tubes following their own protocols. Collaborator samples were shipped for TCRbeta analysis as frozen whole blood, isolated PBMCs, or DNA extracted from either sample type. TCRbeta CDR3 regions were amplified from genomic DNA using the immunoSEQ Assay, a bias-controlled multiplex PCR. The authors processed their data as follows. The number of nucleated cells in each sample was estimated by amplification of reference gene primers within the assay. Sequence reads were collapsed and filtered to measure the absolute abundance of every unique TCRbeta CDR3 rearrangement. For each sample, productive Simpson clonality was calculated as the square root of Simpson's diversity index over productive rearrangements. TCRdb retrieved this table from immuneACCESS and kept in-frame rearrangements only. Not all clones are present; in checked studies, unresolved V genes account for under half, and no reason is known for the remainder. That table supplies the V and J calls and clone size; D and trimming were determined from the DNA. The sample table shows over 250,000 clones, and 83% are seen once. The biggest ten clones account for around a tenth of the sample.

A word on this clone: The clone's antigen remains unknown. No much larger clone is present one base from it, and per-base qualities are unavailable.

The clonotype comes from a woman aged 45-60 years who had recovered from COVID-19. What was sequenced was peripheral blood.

CDR3 loop: CASRRSGTSATDTQYF. In nucleotides, the sequence is TGCGCCAGCAGGCGATCCGGGACTAGCGCCACAGATACGCAGTATTTT. The chain links TRBV4-1 with TRBJ2-3; TRBD2 lines up with 10 middle nucleotides. The germline V gene supplies CDR1 MGHRA and CDR2 YSYEKL. Taken from cysteine to phenylalanine, the CDR3 has 16 residues. CDR3 DNA is the only sequence kept; it has 48 bases, read in frame from the first base. V and J are trimmed by 6 bases and 2 bases, and the gene matches miss 8 bases of the junction.